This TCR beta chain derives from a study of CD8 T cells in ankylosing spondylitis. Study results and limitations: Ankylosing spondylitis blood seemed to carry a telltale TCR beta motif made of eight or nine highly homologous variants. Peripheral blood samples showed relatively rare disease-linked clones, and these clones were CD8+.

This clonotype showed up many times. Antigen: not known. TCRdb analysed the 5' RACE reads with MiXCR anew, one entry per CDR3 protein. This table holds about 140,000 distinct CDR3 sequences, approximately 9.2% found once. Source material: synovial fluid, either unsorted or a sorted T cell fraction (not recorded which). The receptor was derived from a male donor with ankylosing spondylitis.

The CDR3 nucleotides are TGTGCCAGCAGCTTCACCCGACAGGATGAAAAACTGTTTTTT. Its protein is CASSFTRQDEKLFF. This chain connects TRBV7-2 to TRBJ1-4, with D possibly being TRBD1 (6 bases). V was trimmed by 3 bases and J by 6 bases, leaving 11 bases between them. The CDR3 is 14 amino acids. CDR1 is SGHTA and CDR2 is FQGNSA in the germline V gene.